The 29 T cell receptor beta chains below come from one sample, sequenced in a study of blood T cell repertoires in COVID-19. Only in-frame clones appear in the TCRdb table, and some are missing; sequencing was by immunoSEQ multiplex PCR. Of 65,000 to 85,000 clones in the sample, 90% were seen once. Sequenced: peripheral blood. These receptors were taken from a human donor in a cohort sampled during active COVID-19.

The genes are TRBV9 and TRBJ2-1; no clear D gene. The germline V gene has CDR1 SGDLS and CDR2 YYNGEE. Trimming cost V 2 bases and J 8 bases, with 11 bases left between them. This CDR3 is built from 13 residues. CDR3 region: CASSVNSFDEQFF. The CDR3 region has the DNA TGTGCCAGCAGCGTGAATAGTTTCGATGAGCAGTTCTTC.

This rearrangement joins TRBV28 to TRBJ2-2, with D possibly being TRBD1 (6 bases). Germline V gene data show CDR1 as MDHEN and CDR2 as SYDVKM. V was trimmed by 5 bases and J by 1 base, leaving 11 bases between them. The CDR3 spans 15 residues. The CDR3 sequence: CASSEGQLNTGELFF. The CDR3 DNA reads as TGTGCCAGCAGTGAGGGACAACTGAACACCGGGGAGCTGTTTTTT.

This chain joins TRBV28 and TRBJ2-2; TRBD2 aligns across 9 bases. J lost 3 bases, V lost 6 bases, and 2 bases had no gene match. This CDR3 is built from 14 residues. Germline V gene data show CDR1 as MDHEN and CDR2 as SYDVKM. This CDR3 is CASRAGGDTGELFF. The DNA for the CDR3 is TGTGCCAGCAGAGCGGGAGGCGACACCGGGGAGCTGTTTTTT.

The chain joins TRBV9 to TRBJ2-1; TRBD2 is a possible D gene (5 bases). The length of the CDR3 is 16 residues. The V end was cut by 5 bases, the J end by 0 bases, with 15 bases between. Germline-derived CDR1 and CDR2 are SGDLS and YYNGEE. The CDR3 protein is CASRGGSGSSYNEQFF. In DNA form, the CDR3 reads TGTGCCAGCAGGGGTGGGAGCGGCAGCTCCTACAATGAGCAGTTCTTC.

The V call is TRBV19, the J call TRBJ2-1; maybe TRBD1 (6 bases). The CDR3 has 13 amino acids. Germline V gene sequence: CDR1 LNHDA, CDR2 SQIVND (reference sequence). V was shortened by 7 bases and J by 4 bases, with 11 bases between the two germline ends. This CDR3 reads CASTPGEYNEQFF. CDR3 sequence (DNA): TGTGCCAGTACCCCAGGGGAGTACAATGAGCAGTTCTTC.

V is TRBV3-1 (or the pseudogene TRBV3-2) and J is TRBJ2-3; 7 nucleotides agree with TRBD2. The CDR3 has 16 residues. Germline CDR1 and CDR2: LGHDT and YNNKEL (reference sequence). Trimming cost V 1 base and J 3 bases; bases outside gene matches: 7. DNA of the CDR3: TGTGCCAGCAGCCAAGCTCTAGCGGAGGGTACAGATACGCAGTATTTT. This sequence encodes CASSQALAEGTDTQYF.

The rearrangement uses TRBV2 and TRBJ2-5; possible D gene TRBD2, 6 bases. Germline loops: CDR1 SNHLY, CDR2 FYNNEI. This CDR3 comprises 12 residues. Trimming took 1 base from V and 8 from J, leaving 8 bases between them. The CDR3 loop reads CASSEDTSTQYF. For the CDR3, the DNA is TGTGCCAGCAGTGAAGACACTAGCACCCAGTACTTC.

The CDR3 DNA is TGCGCCAGCAGCCGGGATCAGGCCGAGCAGTACTTC. It codes for CASSRDQAEQYF. The V call is TRBV5-1, the J call TRBJ2-7; D is perhaps TRBD2 (5 bases). Deletions cut 4 bases from V and 6 bases from J, with 11 bases between. CDR1 and CDR2 from the germline V gene are SGHRS and YFSETQ. This CDR3 has 12 residues.

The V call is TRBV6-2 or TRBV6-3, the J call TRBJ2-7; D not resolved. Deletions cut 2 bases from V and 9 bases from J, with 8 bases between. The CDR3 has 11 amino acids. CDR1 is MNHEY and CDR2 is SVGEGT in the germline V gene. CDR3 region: CASSYGVGQYF. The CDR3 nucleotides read TGTGCCAGCAGTTACGGAGTGGGGCAGTACTTC.

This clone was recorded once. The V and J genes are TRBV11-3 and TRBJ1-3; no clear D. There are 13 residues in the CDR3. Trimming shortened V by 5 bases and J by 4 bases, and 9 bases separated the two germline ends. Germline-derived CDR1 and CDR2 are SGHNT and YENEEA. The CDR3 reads CASSAGEGNTIYF. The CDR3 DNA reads TGTGCCAGCAGCGCCGGGGAAGGAAACACCATATATTTT.

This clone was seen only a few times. The CDR3 spells CASRSGTVGGYTQYF. CDR3 DNA: TGTGCCAGCAGGTCCGGGACGGTCGGGGGATATACGCAGTATTTT. The chain joins TRBV6-5 to TRBJ2-3; D might be TRBD2 (6 bases). This CDR3 is 15 amino acids long. The ends were cut back, 6 bases at V and 7 bases at J, with 20 bases in the middle. Germline lookup yields CDR1 MNHEY and CDR2 SVGAGI.

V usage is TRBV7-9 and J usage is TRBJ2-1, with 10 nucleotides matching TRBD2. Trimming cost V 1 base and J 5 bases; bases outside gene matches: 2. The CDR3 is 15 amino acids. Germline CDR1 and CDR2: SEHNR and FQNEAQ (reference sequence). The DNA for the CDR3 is TGTGCCAGCAGCTTAGGAGGGACTAGCGACAATGAGCAGTTCTTC. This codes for CASSLGGTSDNEQFF.

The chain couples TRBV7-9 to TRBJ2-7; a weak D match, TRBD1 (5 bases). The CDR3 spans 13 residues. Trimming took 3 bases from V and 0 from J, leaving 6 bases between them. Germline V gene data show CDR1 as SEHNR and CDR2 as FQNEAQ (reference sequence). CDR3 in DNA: TGTGCCAGCAGCTTCACAGGCTCCTACGAGCAGTACTTC. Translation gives CASSFTGSYEQYF.

The CDR3 nucleotides are TGTGCCAGCAGTGAACGGATCGGGCTAGCGGGAAATCGGGACAATGAGCAGTTCTTC. It specifies CASSERIGLAGNRDNEQFF. This chain uses TRBV2 with TRBJ2-1; 9 nucleotides align to TRBD2. Germline-derived CDR1 and CDR2 are SNHLY and FYNNEI. This CDR3 has 19 amino acids. After removal of 2 bases from V and 5 bases from J, the junction contained 16 bases not matched to a gene.

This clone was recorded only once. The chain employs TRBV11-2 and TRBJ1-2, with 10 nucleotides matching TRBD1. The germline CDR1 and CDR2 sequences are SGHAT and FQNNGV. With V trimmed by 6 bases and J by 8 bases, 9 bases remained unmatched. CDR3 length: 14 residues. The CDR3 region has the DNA TGTGCCAGCAGACCGACAGGGGGCGTAGACGGCTACACCTTC. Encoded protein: CASRPTGGVDGYTF.

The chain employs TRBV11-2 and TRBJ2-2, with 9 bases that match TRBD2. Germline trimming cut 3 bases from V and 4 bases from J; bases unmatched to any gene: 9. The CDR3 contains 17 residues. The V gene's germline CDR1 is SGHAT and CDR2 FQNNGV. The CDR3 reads CASSFRGLAGPTGELFF. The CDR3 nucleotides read TGTGCCAGCAGCTTTCGAGGGCTAGCGGGACCCACCGGGGAGCTGTTTTTT.

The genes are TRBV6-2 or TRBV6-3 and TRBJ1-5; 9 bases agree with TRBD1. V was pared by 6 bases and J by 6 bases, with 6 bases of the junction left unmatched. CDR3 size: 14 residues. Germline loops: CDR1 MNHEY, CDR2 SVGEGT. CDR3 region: CASSETGGSQPQHF. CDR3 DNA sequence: TGTGCCAGCAGCGAGACAGGGGGTAGTCAGCCCCAGCATTTT.

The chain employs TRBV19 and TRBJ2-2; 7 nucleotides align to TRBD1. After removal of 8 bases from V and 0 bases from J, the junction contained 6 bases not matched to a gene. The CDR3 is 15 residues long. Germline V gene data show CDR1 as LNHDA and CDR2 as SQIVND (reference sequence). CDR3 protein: CASRQGQANTGELFF. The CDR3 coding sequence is TGTGCCAGTCGGCAAGGACAGGCGAACACCGGGGAGCTGTTTTTT.

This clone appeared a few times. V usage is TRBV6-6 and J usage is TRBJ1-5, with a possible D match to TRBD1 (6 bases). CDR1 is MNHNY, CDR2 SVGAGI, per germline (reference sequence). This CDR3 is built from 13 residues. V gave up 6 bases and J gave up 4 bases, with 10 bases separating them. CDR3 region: CASRITGNQPQHF. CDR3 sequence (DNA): TGTGCCAGCAGAATAACAGGGAATCAGCCCCAGCATTTT.

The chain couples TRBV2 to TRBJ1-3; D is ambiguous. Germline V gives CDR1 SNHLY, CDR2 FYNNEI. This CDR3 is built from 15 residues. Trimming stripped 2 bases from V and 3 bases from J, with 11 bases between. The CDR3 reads CASSEMGSFGNTIYF. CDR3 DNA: TGTGCCAGCAGTGAAATGGGCAGCTTTGGAAACACCATATATTTT.

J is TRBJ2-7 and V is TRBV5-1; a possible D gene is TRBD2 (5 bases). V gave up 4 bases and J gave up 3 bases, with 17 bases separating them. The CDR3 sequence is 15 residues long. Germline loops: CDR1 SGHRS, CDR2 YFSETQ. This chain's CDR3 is CASSPGSGSSYEQYF. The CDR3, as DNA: TGCGCCAGCAGCCCTGGGTCGGGGTCAAGCTACGAGCAGTACTTC.

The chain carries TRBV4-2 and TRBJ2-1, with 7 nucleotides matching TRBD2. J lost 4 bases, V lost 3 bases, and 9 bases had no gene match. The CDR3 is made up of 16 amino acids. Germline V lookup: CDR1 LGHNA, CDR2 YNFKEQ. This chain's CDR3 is CASSHERGNTYNEQFF. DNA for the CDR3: TGTGCCAGCAGCCACGAGCGGGGTAATACGTACAATGAGCAGTTCTTC.

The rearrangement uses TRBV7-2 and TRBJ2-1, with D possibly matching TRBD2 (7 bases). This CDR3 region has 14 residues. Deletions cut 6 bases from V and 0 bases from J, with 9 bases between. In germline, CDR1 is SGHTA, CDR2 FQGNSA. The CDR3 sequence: CASRGGGSYNEQFF. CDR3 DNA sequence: TGTGCCAGCAGGGGAGGGGGCTCCTACAATGAGCAGTTCTTC. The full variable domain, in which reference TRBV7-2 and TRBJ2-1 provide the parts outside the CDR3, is GAGVSQSPSNKVTEKGKDVELRCDPISGHTALYWYRQSLGQGLEFLIYFQGNSAPDKSGLPSDRFSAERTGGSVSTLTIQRTQQEDSAVYLCASRGGGSYNEQFFGPGTRLTVL.

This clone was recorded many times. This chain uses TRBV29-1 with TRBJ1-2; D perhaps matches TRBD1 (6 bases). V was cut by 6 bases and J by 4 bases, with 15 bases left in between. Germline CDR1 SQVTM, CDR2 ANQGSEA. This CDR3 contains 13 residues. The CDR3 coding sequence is TGCAGCGTGCTAACAGGGAAAGGCTATGGCTACACCTTC. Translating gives CSVLTGKGYGYTF. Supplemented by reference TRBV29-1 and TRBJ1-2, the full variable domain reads SAVISQKPSRDICQRGTSLTIQCQVDSQVTMMFWYRQQPGQSLTLIATANQGSEATYESGFVIDKFPISRPNLTFSTLTVSNMSPEDSSIYLCSVLTGKGYGYTFGSGTRLTVV.

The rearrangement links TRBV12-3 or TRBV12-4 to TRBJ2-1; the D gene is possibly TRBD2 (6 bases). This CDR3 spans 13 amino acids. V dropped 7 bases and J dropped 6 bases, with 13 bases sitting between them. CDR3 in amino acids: CASKLAGPNEQFF. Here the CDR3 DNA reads TGTGCCAGCAAGTTGGCGGGACCCAATGAGCAGTTCTTC.

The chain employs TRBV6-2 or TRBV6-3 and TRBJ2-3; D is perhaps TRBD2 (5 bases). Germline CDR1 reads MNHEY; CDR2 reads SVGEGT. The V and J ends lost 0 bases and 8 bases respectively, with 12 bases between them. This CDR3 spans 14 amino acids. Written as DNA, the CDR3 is TGTGCCAGCAGTTACTCGGAGGTAGGCTCTACGCAGTATTTT. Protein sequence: CASSYSEVGSTQYF.

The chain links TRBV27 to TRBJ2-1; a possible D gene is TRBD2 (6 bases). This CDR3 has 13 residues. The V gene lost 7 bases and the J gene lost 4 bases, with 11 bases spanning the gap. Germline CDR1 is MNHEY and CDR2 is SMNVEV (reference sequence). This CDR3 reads CASTKGLYNEQFF. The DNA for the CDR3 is TGTGCCAGCACCAAGGGACTTTACAATGAGCAGTTCTTC.

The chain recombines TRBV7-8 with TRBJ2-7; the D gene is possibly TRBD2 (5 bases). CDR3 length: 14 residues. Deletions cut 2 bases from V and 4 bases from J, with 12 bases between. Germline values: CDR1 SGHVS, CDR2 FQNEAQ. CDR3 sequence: CASSLSPGGYEQYF. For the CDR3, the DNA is TGTGCCAGCAGCTTATCTCCAGGAGGATACGAGCAGTACTTC.

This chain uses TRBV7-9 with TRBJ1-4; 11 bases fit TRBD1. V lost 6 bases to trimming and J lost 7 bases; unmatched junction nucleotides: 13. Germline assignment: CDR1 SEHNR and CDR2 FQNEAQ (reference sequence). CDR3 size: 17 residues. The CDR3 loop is CASRYGQGADHGEKLFF. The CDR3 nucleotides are TGTGCCAGCAGATATGGACAGGGGGCGGATCACGGTGAAAAACTGTTTTTT. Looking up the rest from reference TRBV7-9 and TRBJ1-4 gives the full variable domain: DTGVSQNPRHKITKRGQNVTFRCDPISEHNRLYWYRQTLGQGPEFLTYFQNEAQLEKSRLLSDRFSAERPKGSFSTLEIQRTEQGDSAMYLCASRYGQGADHGEKLFFGSGTQLSVL.